Described below is a single TCR beta chain sequence and its context. Its antigen is still unknown. Base quality data are lacking; no much larger clone is found one base away. Trimming costs V 0 bases and J 1 base, and their ends lie 6 bases apart. CDR1 SQVTM and CDR2 ANQGSEA were looked up in the germline V gene. The CDR3, from cysteine to phenylalanine, totals 13 residues. CDR3 DNA is the only sequence kept; it has 39 bases, read in frame from the first base. Donors formed part of the validation cohort, which comprised 120 or so subjects and was distinct from the first cohort of several hundred subjects. The data derive from a study of cytomegalovirus exposure and HLA in healthy donors (dated by TCRdb to about 2017). Study-wide context: According to a later analysis, the 120 or so validation repertoires were produced on the same platform as the 700 or so repertoires of the first cohort. In addition to the first cohort of 500 to 850 subjects, a separate validation cohort of approximately 130 different subjects was used. The study aimed to test whether cataloging public T cell receptors could reveal signatures of past pathogen exposure. The study combined high-throughput TCR immunosequencing, statistical association of individual TCRs with disease status, and machine learning to predict cytomegalovirus infection status.

Study-wide findings and limitations: In both the original and validation cohorts, the classifier was reported to diagnose cytomegalovirus status with high specificity and sensitivity. The authors suggested that the approach could potentially be generalized to other disease states and immunological phenotypes. Three of the identified cytomegalovirus-associated TCR beta chains were confirmed in vitro to be specific for cytomegalovirus antigens. Most TCR sequences were seen in very few donors, while some public TCRs were found in many individuals. The study gave a list of 150 to 200 TCR beta chains associated with cytomegalovirus. Of the cluster scores, roughly 95% were above 0 in a later analysis, which found that TCRs clustered in the first cohort also tended to co-occur in the 120 or so validation repertoires. The validation cohort had no HLA typing available for a later analysis, so co-occurrence within that cohort was assessed over all 110 or so repertoires.

Preparation of the library involved the immunoSEQ multiplex PCR assay. Processing in the source paper ran as follows. A statistical classification framework was built for diagnosing cytomegalovirus status from the catalog of TCR beta chain sequences. TCRdb limited this immuneACCESS table to in-frame rearrangements with V and J called. A share of clones is missing; checked studies link under half to unresolved V genes, and the rest is unexplained. V and J calls and clone size are as listed in that table; D and trimming were resolved from the DNA. This sample is represented by about 220,000 clones; over 80% of them were singletons. Jointly, the top ten make up 11% to 15% of the sample.

This clonotype originated in a woman aged 25 to 45 in good health and CMV-seropositive. The rearrangement combines TRBV29-1 with TRBJ1-2, with the D segment identity uncertain. The sample consisted of PBMCs. Here is the DNA: TGCAGCGTTGAAGATGAGCGTAACTATGGCTACACCTTC. The resulting protein is CSVEDERNYGYTF. With the rest looked up from the reference TRBV29-1 and TRBJ1-2 genes rather than sequenced, the full variable domain is SAVISQKPSRDICQRGTSLTIQCQVDSQVTMMFWYRQQPGQSLTLIATANQGSEATYESGFVIDKFPISRPNLTFSTLTVSNMSPEDSSIYLCSVEDERNYGYTFGSGTRLTVV.